The 3 T cell receptor beta chains presented below share a single source sample, sequenced in a study of OX40 agonist ivuxolimab in advanced cancers. TCRdb's table, derived via immunoSEQ multiplex PCR, lists solely in-frame clones and lacks some. The sample yields 65,000 to 85,000 clones, roughly 88% seen once. Here the sequenced sample was CD4+ or CD8+ T cells sorted from blood, taken in a trial of the OX40 agonist ivuxolimab. The receptors were gathered from an adult with an advanced solid tumor such as melanoma, head and neck, liver or kidney cancer.

The V and J genes are TRBV7-9 and TRBJ2-5; D is unclear. Germline assignment: CDR1 SEHNR and CDR2 FQNEAQ (reference sequence). The CDR3 covers 13 residues. The V end was cut by 0 bases, the J end by 4 bases, with 6 bases between. CDR3 coding DNA: TGTGCCAGCAGCTTAGCAGGAACAGAGACCCAGTACTTC. This gives the protein CASSLAGTETQYF.

The genes are TRBV14 and TRBJ1-2, with 10 bases lining up with TRBD1. This CDR3 is 16 amino acids long. Germline V gene sequence: CDR1 SGHDN, CDR2 FVKESK. The V segment lost 1 base and the J segment 3 bases; nucleotides outside the gene matches: 5. DNA for the CDR3: TGTGCCAGCAGCCAAGGGGACAGGGGTGCCGACTATGGCTACACCTTC. Translated: CASSQGDRGADYGYTF.

The chain employs TRBV27 and TRBJ2-1; D not resolved. V shed 5 bases and J shed 6 bases, with 20 bases lying between them. Germline CDR1 and CDR2: MNHEY and SMNVEV (reference sequence). There are 16 residues in the CDR3. The CDR3 bases are TGTGCCAGCAGTCCCAGACCCCCCAACTTGAGCAATGAGCAGTTCTTC. Protein product: CASSPRPPNLSNEQFF.